This T cell receptor beta chain originates from a study of coeliac disease. The wider study: Coeliac patients had active, refractory type I, or gluten-free-diet-controlled disease.

Germline values: CDR1 SGDLS, CDR2 YYNGEE. V dropped 5 bases and J dropped 1 base, with 19 bases sitting between them. This CDR3 has 18 amino acids. Libraries were prepared by immunoSEQ multiplex PCR; TCRdb keeps only in-frame clonotypes and omits some of them. Altogether approximately 9,000 clones are present, roughly two thirds being singletons, with the ten largest covering roughly 21%. This sequence was found in a woman aged 60-75 years with celiac disease. The V and J genes are TRBV9 and TRBJ2-6; tentative D call: TRBD2 (7 bases). The sequencing input was lamina propria lymphocytes from the gut. CDR3 nucleotides: TGTGCCAGCAGTGACGTGTGGGGGGGCGTTTCTGGGGCCAACGTCCTGACTTTC. Translating it yields CASSDVWGGVSGANVLTF.